The present TCR beta chain was sequenced within a study of shared clonotypes between healthy human individuals. Across the whole study: Used for every donor were three CD4 naive, three CD4 memory, two CD8 naive and one CD8 memory plate.

V lost 4 bases, J lost 4 bases, and 15 bases lay in between. This CDR3 region has 14 residues. In germline, CDR1 is SQVTM, CDR2 ANQGSEA. It was 150 to 250 ng DNA, 33,000 or so T cell genomes, that sorted-subset replicate PCRs used. TCRdb keeps only in-frame clones here, not all; method: immunoSEQ multiplex PCR. The data contain 2.3 million or so clones, 90% to 95% of them singletons. The material sequenced was naive CD4+ T cells from PBMCs. Sample subset: CD45RA+ positively selected. The rearrangement uses TRBV29-1 and TRBJ2-3; D possibly matches TRBD1 or TRBD2 (5 bases each). The TCR comes from a man between 18 and 35 years old in good health. Some clones in this sample may be carry-over from other donors' samples. This CDR3 reads CSVVGAGMPDTQYF. In DNA, the CDR3 is TGCAGCGTTGTCGGGGCAGGTATGCCAGATACGCAGTATTTT.